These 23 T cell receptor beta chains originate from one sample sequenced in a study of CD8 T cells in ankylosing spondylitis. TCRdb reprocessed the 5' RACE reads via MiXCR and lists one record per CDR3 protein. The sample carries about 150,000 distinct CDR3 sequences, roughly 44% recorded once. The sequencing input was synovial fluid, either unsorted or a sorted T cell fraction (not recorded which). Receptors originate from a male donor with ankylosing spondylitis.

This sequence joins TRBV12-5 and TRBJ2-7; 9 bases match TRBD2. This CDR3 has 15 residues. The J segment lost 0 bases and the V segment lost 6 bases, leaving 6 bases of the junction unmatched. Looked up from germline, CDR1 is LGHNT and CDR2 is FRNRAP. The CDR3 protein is CASGPSGNHSYEQYF. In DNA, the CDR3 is TGTGCTAGTGGCCCTAGCGGGAATCACTCCTACGAGCAGTACTTC.

CDR3 region: CASSPGYTGELFF. The CDR3 nucleotides read TGTGCCAGCAGCCCGGGCTACACCGGGGAGCTGTTTTTT. The gene calls are TRBV7-3 and TRBJ2-2; no clear D. Germline-derived CDR1 and CDR2 are SGHTA and FQGTGA. The CDR3 totals 13 residues. V was pared by 5 bases and J by 3 bases, with 7 bases between. Drawing the rest from reference TRBV7-3 and TRBJ2-2, the complete variable domain is GAGVSQTPSNKVTEKGKYVELRCDPISGHTALYWYRQSLGQGPEFLIYFQGTGAADDSGLPNDRFFAVRPEGSVSTLKIQRTERGDSAVYLCASSPGYTGELFFGEGSRLTVL.

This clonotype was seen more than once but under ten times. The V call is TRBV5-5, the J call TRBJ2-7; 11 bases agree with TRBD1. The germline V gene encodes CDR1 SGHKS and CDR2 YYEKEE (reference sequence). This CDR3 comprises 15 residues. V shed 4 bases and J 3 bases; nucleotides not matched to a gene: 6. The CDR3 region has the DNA TGTGCCAGCAGCACCTGGACAGGGGGCTTCTACGAGCAGTACTTC. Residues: CASSTWTGGFYEQYF.

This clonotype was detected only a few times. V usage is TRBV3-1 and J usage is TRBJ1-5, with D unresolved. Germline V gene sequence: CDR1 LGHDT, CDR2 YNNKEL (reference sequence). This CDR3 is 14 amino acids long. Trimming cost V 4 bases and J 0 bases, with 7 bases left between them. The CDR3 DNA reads TGTGCCAGCAGCCCCGTCGATAGCAATCAGCCCCAGCATTTT. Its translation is CASSPVDSNQPQHF.

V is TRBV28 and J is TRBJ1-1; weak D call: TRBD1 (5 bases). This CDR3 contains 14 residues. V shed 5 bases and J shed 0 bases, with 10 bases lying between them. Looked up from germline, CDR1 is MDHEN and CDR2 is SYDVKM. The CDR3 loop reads CASSGDFMNTEAFF. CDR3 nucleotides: TGTGCCAGCAGTGGGGACTTTATGAACACTGAAGCTTTCTTT.

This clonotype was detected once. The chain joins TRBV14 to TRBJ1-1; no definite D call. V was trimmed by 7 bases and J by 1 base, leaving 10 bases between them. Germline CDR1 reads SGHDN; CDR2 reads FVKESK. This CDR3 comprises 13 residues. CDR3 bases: TGTGCCAGCAAAGCGTTTGAGAACACTGAAGCTTTCTTT. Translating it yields CASKAFENTEAFF.

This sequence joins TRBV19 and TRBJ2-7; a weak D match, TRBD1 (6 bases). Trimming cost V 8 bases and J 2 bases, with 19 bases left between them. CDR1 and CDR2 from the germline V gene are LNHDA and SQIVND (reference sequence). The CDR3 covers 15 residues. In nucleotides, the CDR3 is TGTGCCAGTGCATCGGAAGGGGGAACGGCCTACGAGCAGTACTTC. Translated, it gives CASASEGGTAYEQYF. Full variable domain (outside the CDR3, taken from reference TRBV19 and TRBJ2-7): DGGITQSPKYLFRKEGQNVTLSCEQNLNHDAMYWYRQDPGQGLRLIYYSQIVNDFQKGDIAEGYSVSREKKESFPLTVTSAQKNPTAFYLCASASEGGTAYEQYFGPGTRLTVT.

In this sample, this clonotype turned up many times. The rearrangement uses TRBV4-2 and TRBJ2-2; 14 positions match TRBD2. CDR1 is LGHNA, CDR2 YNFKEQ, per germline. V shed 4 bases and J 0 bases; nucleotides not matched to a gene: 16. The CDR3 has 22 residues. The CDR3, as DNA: TGTGCCAGCAGCCCCGCCCCCCGGTGGACTAGCGGGGGGTATACGAACACCGGGGAGCTGTTTTTT. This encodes CASSPAPRWTSGGYTNTGELFF.

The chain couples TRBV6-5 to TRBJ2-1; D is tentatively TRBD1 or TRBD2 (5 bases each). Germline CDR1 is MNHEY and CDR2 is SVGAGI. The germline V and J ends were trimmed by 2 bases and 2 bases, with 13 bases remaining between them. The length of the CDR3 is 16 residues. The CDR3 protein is CASSYPHWGPYNEQFF. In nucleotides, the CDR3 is TGTGCCAGCAGTTACCCACATTGGGGACCCTACAATGAGCAGTTCTTC.

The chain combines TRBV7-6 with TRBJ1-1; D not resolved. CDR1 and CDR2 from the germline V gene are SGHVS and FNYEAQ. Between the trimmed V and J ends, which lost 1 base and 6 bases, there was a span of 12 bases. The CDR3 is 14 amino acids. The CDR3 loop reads CASSLEEGYPEAFF. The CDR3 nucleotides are TGTGCCAGCAGCTTAGAAGAGGGTTATCCTGAAGCTTTCTTT. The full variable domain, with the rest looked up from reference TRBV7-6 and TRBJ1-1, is GAGVSQSPRYKVTKRGQDVALRCDPISGHVSLYWYRQALGQGPEFLTYFNYEAQQDKSGLPNDRFSAERPEGSISTLTIQRTEQRDSAMYRCASSLEEGYPEAFFGQGTRLTVV.

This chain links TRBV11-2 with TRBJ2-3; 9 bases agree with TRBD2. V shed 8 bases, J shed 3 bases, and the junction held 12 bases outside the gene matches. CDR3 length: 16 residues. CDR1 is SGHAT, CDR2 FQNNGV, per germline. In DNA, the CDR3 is TGTGCCAGCTCACACGGGGCGGGGGGGCTGACAGATACGCAGTATTTT. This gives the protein CASSHGAGGLTDTQYF.

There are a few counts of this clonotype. CDR3 residues: CASSLGFSTGETQYF. The CDR3 DNA follows: TGTGCCAGCAGCTTAGGATTCTCAACAGGGGAGACCCAGTACTTC. The chain recombines TRBV7-6 with TRBJ2-5, with D perhaps TRBD1 (6 bases). V gave up 1 base and J gave up 5 bases, with 14 bases separating them. Germline loops: CDR1 SGHVS, CDR2 FNYEAQ. The CDR3 consists of 15 residues.

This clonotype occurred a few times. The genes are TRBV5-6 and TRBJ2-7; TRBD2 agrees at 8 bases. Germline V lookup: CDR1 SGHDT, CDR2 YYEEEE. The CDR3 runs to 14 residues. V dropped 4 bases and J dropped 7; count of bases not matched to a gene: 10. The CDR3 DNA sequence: TGTGCCAGCAGCCCCCCCGGGACTAGGGGGGAGCAGTACTTC. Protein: CASSPPGTRGEQYF.

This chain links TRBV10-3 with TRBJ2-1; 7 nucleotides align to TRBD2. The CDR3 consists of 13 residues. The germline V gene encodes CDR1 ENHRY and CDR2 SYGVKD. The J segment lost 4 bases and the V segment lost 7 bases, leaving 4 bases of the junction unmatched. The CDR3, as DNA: TGTGCCATCACGCGGGAGATTTACAATGAGCAGTTCTTC. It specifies CAITREIYNEQFF.

This CDR3 reads CASSHPGTGYTGELFF. CDR3 DNA sequence: TGTGCCAGCTCGCACCCCGGGACAGGGTACACCGGGGAGCTGTTTTTT. The J gene is TRBJ2-2, the V gene TRBV18; 9 nucleotides line up with TRBD1. Losses at the gene ends were 6 bases for V and 3 bases for J; bases not matched to a gene: 8. The CDR3 has 16 amino acids. The V gene's germline CDR1 is KGHSH and CDR2 LQKENI.

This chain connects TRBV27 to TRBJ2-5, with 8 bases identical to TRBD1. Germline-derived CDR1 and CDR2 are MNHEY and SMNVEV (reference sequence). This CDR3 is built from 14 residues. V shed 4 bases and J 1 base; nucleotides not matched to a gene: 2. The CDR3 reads CASSSTGAQETQYF. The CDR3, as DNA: TGTGCCAGCAGTTCGACAGGGGCCCAAGAGACCCAGTACTTC.

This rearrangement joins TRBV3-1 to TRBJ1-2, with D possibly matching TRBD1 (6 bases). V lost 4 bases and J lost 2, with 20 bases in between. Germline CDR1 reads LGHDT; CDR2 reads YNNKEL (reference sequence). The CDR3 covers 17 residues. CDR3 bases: TGTGCCAGCAGCCCGTCCTGGGGGGCTTATCTAAACTATGGCTACACCTTC. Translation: CASSPSWGAYLNYGYTF.

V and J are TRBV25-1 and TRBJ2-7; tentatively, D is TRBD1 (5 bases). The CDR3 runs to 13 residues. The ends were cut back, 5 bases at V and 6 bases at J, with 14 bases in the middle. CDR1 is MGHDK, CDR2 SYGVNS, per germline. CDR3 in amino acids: CASSTLRASEQYF. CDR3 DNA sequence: TGTGCCAGCAGTACCCTCAGGGCTAGCGAGCAGTACTTC.

This CDR3 is CASRPDRALNEQFF. The CDR3 DNA reads TGTGCCAGCAGGCCCGACAGGGCTCTCAATGAGCAGTTCTTC. The J gene is TRBJ2-1, the V gene TRBV2; 7 bases fit TRBD1. Germline lookup yields CDR1 SNHLY and CDR2 FYNNEI. This CDR3 has 14 amino acids. Trimming took 6 bases from V and 6 from J; bases not matched to a gene: 8.

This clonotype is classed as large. CDR3 amino acids: CASRLTSEPLDEQFF. In DNA, the CDR3 is TGTGCCAGCAGGCTGACTAGCGAACCGTTGGATGAGCAGTTCTTC. The chain uses TRBV14 and TRBJ2-1, with 8 bases lining up with TRBD2. This CDR3 contains 15 residues. Germline CDR1 is SGHDN and CDR2 is FVKESK. Losses at the gene ends were 6 bases for V and 8 bases for J; bases not matched to a gene: 12. Drawing the rest from reference TRBV14 and TRBJ2-1, the complete variable domain is EAGVTQFPSHSVIEKGQTVTLRCDPISGHDNLYWYRRVMGKEIKFLLHFVKESKQDESGMPNNRFLAERTGGTYSTLKVQPAELEDSGVYFCASRLTSEPLDEQFFGPGTRLTVL.

Here the CDR3 reads CASSRGLTYEQYF. CDR3 bases: TGTGCCAGCAGTAGGGGACTAACCTACGAGCAGTACTTC. J is TRBJ2-7 and V is TRBV12-3 or TRBV12-4, with 7 bases lining up with TRBD2. CDR3 length: 13 residues. V lost 5 bases, J lost 2 bases, and 3 bases stayed unmatched.

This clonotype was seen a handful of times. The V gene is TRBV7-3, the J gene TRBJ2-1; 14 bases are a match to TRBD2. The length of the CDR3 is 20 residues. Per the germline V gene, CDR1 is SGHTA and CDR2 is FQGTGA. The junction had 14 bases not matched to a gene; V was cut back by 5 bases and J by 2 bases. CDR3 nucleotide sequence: TGTGCCAGCAGCCCAGGCTGGACTAGCGGGAGGCCTGCCCCCTACAATGAGCAGTTCTTC. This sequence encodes CASSPGWTSGRPAPYNEQFF.

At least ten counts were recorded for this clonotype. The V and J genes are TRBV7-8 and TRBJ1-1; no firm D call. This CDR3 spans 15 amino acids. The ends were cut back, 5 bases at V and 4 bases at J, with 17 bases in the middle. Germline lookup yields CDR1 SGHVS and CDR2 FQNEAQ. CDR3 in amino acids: CASSPEGRGSTEAFF. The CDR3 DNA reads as TGTGCCAGCAGCCCAGAGGGCAGAGGGAGCACTGAAGCTTTCTTT. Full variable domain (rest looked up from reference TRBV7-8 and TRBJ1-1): GAGVSQSPRYKVAKRGQDVALRCDPISGHVSLFWYQQALGQGPEFLTYFQNEAQLDKSGLPSDRFFAERPEGSVSTLKIQRTQQEDSAVYLCASSPEGRGSTEAFFGQGTRLTVV.